The rows below give T cell receptor beta chains drawn from one sample of a study of cytomegalovirus exposure and HLA in healthy donors. Some clones are missing from TCRdb's copy, which holds only in-frame ones; the method was immunoSEQ multiplex PCR. Found here are around 150,000 clones, 75% to 90% of them singletons; the top ten hold about 1.9%. Sequences were obtained from PBMCs. Receptors were obtained from a human donor in good health. Each CDR3 is given with its conserved first and last residue. D genes are given only for firm matches. Size is stated for part of the rows, as once, few or many counts, or as a class when the clone is expanded.

V gene	D gene	J gene	clone size	CDR3 DNA	CDR3 protein
TRBV19	NA	TRBJ1-1	NA	TGTGCCAGTAGCGGGGAGGGTAGAACTTTCTTT	CASSGEGRTFF
TRBV5-6	TRBD1	TRBJ1-5	NA	TGTGCCAGCAGCTCAGGGACAGGGGACGGAAATCAGCCCCAGCATTTT	CASSSGTGDGNQPQHF
TRBV14	TRBD1	TRBJ2-7	NA	TGTGCCAGTGGACAGGGGATCTCCTACGAGCAGTACTTC	CASGQGISYEQYF
TRBV7-8	NA	TRBJ2-1	NA	TGTGCCAGCACTATTAGCCGGACTCACTCCTACAATGAGCAGTTCTTC	CASTISRTHSYNEQFF
TRBV28	NA	TRBJ2-5	NA	TGTGCCAGCAGATTAACTTTTGACAGTGGCCAAGAGACCCAGTACTTC	CASRLTFDSGQETQYF
TRBV27	NA	TRBJ1-1	NA	TGTGCCAGCAGTTTAGAGAGGAGAGGCGCTGAAGCTTTCTTT	CASSLERRGAEAFF
TRBV29-1	TRBD1	TRBJ2-4	NA	TGCAGCGTTCTGACAGGGGTGGCCAAAAACATTCAGTACTTC	CSVLTGVAKNIQYF
TRBV7-2	TRBD1	TRBJ1-6	NA	TGTGCCAGCAGCACGACAGGGGTTGACGGTTCACCCCTCCACTTT	CASSTTGVDGSPLHF
TRBV4-1	NA	TRBJ2-1	NA	TGCGCCAGCAGCCAAGGCGCGACAAGCTCCTACAATGAGCAGTTCTTC	CASSQGATSSYNEQFF
TRBV25-1	NA	TRBJ2-7	NA	TGTGCCAGCAGTGAATCGGTTTCCTACGAGCAGTACTTC	CASSESVSYEQYF
TRBV5-1	TRBD2	TRBJ2-5	NA	TGCGCCAGCAGCTCCGGGACTAGCGGGGGGGCCCGAGAGACCCAGTACTTC	CASSSGTSGGARETQYF
TRBV5-1	TRBD1	TRBJ2-7	NA	TGCGCCAGCAGCCCCCTCACCGGGACAGGGGCACTCGAGGAGTACTTC	CASSPLTGTGALEEYF
TRBV4-1	NA	TRBJ1-3	NA	TGCGCCAGCAGCCAAGATCCCCCTCAAGGCGGGAACACCATATATTTT	CASSQDPPQGGNTIYF
TRBV7-2	TRBD2	TRBJ2-3	NA	TGTGCCAGCAGCTTCGAGCGGGGGGGCGCAGATACGCAGTATTTT	CASSFERGGADTQYF
TRBV7-2	TRBD1	TRBJ1-1	NA	TGTGCCAGCAGCTTCTATGCTCAGGGGGGCGACACTGAAGCTTTCTTT	CASSFYAQGGDTEAFF
TRBV4-2	NA	TRBJ2-7	NA	TGTGCCAGCAGCCAGAGACTTGGGGCTCGCGAGCAGTACTTC	CASSQRLGAREQYF
TRBV2	NA	TRBJ2-2	NA	TGTGCCAGCAGTCTCAGGGAGGTGTCATCCGGGGAGCTGTTTTTT	CASSLREVSSGELFF
TRBV6-1	NA	TRBJ1-1	NA	TGTGCCAGCAGTCCCTCGGAGGGTGTTGGCACTGAAGCTTTCTTT	CASSPSEGVGTEAFF
TRBV19	TRBD1	TRBJ2-6	NA	TGTGCCAGTAGTCGGGACAGGAACTCTGGGGCCAACGTCCTGACTTTC	CASSRDRNSGANVLTF
TRBV2	NA	TRBJ2-7	NA	TGTGCCAGCACATCAGGGGTGGGCTACGAGCAGTACTTC	CASTSGVGYEQYF
TRBV4-3	TRBD1	TRBJ1-2	NA	TGCGCCAGCAGCCAAGTAGGACAGGGAGATGGCTACACCTTC	CASSQVGQGDGYTF
TRBV14	NA	TRBJ2-2	NA	TGTGCCAGCAGCCAAACAACGAACACCGGGGAGCTGTTTTTT	CASSQTTNTGELFF
TRBV6-5	NA	TRBJ2-7	NA	TGTGCCAGCAGTGCAGGGAATGCCGCCTACGAGCAGTACTTC	CASSAGNAAYEQYF
TRBV9	NA	TRBJ1-1	NA	TGTGCCAGCAGCCTGGCGGGGCACCTGAACACTGAAGCTTTCTTT	CASSLAGHLNTEAFF
TRBV5-6	TRBD1	TRBJ1-2	NA	TGTGCCAGCAGCCCCACCGGGACAGCCAGCTATGGCTACACCTTC	CASSPTGTASYGYTF
TRBV19	TRBD1	TRBJ1-5	NA	TGTGCCAGTCATGCTCAACAGGGGTGGGACAATCAGCCCCAGCATTTT	CASHAQQGWDNQPQHF
TRBV7-8	NA	TRBJ1-5	few	TGTGCCAGCACCTCGGATTCGGCCTCTAGTCAGCCCCAGCATTTT	CASTSDSASSQPQHF